The entry below describes one T cell receptor (beta chain). This sample is drawn from a study of blood T cell repertoires in COVID-19. The assay was immunoSEQ multiplex PCR, and TCRdb's table has in-frame clones only and misses some. The data show around 78,000 clones, with 80% to 90% seen just once and more than 0.95% held by the top ten. V was cut by 4 bases and J by 0 bases, with 13 bases left in between. Per germline, CDR1 SGHNT and CDR2 YENEEA. There are 15 residues in the CDR3. J is TRBJ2-7 and V is TRBV11-3; tentative D call: TRBD2 (6 bases). The TCR comes from a woman between 50 and 59 years old with acute COVID-19. Source material: PBMCs or T cells enriched from blood (not recorded which). The CDR3 DNA follows: TGTGCCAGCAGCTCCCATGGCGGGATCTCCTACGAGCAGTACTTC. Translated, it gives CASSSHGGISYEQYF.